The 5 T cell receptor beta chains below were found in one sample sequenced in a study of T cells after posttransplantation cyclophosphamide (dated by TCRdb to the mid-2010s). Libraries were made using the immunoSEQ multiplex PCR assay. TCRdb took over this immuneACCESS table, retaining in-frame rearrangements with V and J assigned. Such tables are incomplete; in checked studies, under half of the missing clones stem from an unresolved V gene, and the remainder is unexplained. In all, the sample holds 50,000 to 65,000 clones, and 86% of those were seen once. The ten largest account for around 2.8% of the sample. Sequencing used PBMCs. These receptors were obtained from a man younger than 40 with a blood cancer, CMV-positive, and with a related stem cell donor.

The chain couples TRBV2 to TRBJ1-5, with D perhaps TRBD1 (6 bases). CDR1 SNHLY and CDR2 FYNNEI come from the germline V gene. The germline V and J ends were trimmed by 8 bases and 4 bases, with 9 bases remaining between them. This CDR3 comprises 12 residues. CDR3 amino acids: CASGTPNQPQHF. For the CDR3, the DNA is TGTGCCAGCGGGACACCGAATCAGCCCCAGCATTTT. The whole variable domain, filled in from reference TRBV2 and TRBJ1-5, reads EPEVTQTPSHQVTQMGQEVILRCVPISNHLYFYWYRQILGQKVEFLVSFYNNEISEKSEIFDDQFSVERPDGSNFTLKIRSTKLEDSAMYFCASGTPNQPQHFGDGTRLSIL.

The chain recombines TRBV5-8 with TRBJ1-5, with D uncertain. The CDR3 sequence is 13 residues long. V dropped 1 base and J dropped 5 bases, with 7 bases sitting between them. Germline values: CDR1 SGHTS, CDR2 YDEGEE. CDR3 DNA sequence: TGTGCCAGCAGCTTGTATAATTATCAGCCCCAGCATTTT. Translation: CASSLYNYQPQHF.

The chain carries TRBV5-4 and TRBJ2-1, with D possibly being TRBD2 (5 bases). Trimming shortened V by 0 bases and J by 6 bases, and 7 bases separated the two germline ends. The length of the CDR3 is 13 residues. Germline CDR1 reads SGHNT; CDR2 reads YYREEE (reference sequence). CDR3 in amino acids: CASSLDGLNEQFF. The CDR3 DNA reads TGTGCCAGCAGCTTGGACGGACTCAATGAGCAGTTCTTC.

The V and J genes are TRBV6-1 and TRBJ2-3, with D tentatively TRBD2 (6 bases). CDR1 is MNHNS, CDR2 SASEGT, per germline. CDR3 length equals 11 residues. V lost 6 bases to trimming and J lost 6 bases, with 7 bases between them. CDR3 DNA sequence: TGTGCCAGCAGGGCGGGGGATACGCAGTATTTT. It specifies CASRAGDTQYF.

The chain carries TRBV19 and TRBJ2-1; 12 nucleotides align to TRBD2. With V trimmed by 10 bases and J by 9 bases, 7 bases remained unmatched. Germline CDR1 LNHDA, CDR2 SQIVND (reference sequence). This CDR3 has 13 amino acids. CDR3 sequence (DNA): TGTGCCACCCTAGCGGGAGGGCGGTCTGAGCAGTTCTTC. Encoded protein: CATLAGGRSEQFF.